The 18 T cell receptor beta chains presented below share a single source sample, sequenced in a study of blood T cells in healthy people across ages (dated by TCRdb to between 2014 and 2017). Library preparation used 5' RACE. The instrument given in TCRdb is Illumina HiSeq 2500. The second PCR ran for roughly 7 to 11 cycles and used a J-beta primer mix along with a sample-barcoded 5' primer. Using fastp trimming at Q25 and MiXCR clonotype assembly, TCRdb reanalyzed the public sequencing data and kept in-frame beta chains. One record per CDR3 amino acid sequence lists the most common genes and DNA. The sample contains roughly 860,000 distinct CDR3 sequences, about 62% of them found a single time. About 30% of the sample lies in the top ten. Material for sequencing was blood. Receptor source: a man younger than 40 in good health.

This sequence joins TRBV12-3 or TRBV12-4 and TRBJ2-4; 9 nucleotides align to TRBD1. The J call may be in error: the DNA end matches TRBJ2-7 better. This CDR3 has 13 amino acids. CDR3 protein: CASSGTGIGEQYF. The CDR3 nucleotides read TGTGCCAGCAGCGGGACAGGGATCGGCGAGCAGTACTTC.

The chain uses TRBV6-2 or TRBV6-3 and TRBJ2-7; maybe TRBD1 (5 bases). In germline, CDR1 is MNHEY, CDR2 SVGEGT. The CDR3 is 17 residues long. Trimming left V 3 bases short and J 4 bases short, with 22 bases between. This CDR3 is CASSYLGTHRKNYEQYF. The CDR3 coding sequence is TGTGCCAGCAGTTATCTGGGCACCCACAGGAAAAATTACGAGCAGTACTTC.

The chain combines TRBV2 with TRBJ2-7; TRBD1 matches 9 bases. The CDR3 length is 11 residues. V dropped 10 bases and J dropped 12; count of bases not matched to a gene: 10. Germline V CDR1 and CDR2: SNHLY, FYNNEI. Written as DNA, the CDR3 is TGTGCCACCAGAAAAGGACAGGGGCCGTACTTC. This translates into CATRKGQGPYF.

The sample holds a few counts of this clonotype. J is TRBJ2-1 and V is TRBV29-1; D may be TRBD1 (6 bases). Per germline, CDR1 SQVTM and CDR2 ANQGSEA. This CDR3 contains 13 residues. The germline V and J ends were trimmed by 4 bases and 4 bases, with 11 bases remaining between them. The CDR3 nucleotides are TGCAGCGTTGTGCAGGGGACGTACAATGAGCAGTTCTTC. It translates to CSVVQGTYNEQFF.

The V call is TRBV9, the J call TRBJ2-1, with TRBD1 matching over 11 bases. The junction had 14 bases not matched to a gene; V was cut back by 8 bases and J by 10 bases. Germline CDR1 is SGDLS and CDR2 is YYNGEE. The CDR3 spans 15 residues. The CDR3 DNA reads TGTGCCAGTAATCTAGAGGGGACAGGGGGAGACGAGCAGTTCTTC. Translation gives CASNLEGTGGDEQFF.

This rearrangement joins TRBV28 to TRBJ2-7; D ambiguous. The assigned J gene may be wrong: the sequence end matches TRBJ2-5 better. Germline V gene sequence: CDR1 MDHEN, CDR2 SYDVKM. The CDR3 runs 12 residues. CDR3 nucleotide sequence: TGTGCCAGCAGTTTGACCCATGGGACCCAGTACTTC. Its translation: CASSLTHGTQYF.

This sequence joins TRBV20-1 and TRBJ2-7, with a weak D call TRBD2 (5 bases). The ends were cut back, 1 base at V and 4 bases at J, with 23 bases in the middle. Germline CDR1 reads DFQATT; CDR2 reads SNEGSKA (reference sequence). This CDR3 spans 17 amino acids. In DNA, the CDR3 is TGCAGTGCTAGAGCATCTACCCGGCGGGCTCTCCCTTACGAGCAGTACTTC. Encoded protein: CSARASTRRALPYEQYF.

The chain recombines TRBV7-8 with TRBJ2-1; D perhaps matches TRBD2 (7 bases). V was clipped by 3 bases and J by 9 bases, with 9 bases between them. CDR1 and CDR2 (germline): SGHVS, FQNEAQ. The CDR3 loop spans 12 amino acids. CDR3 amino acids: CASSFAGAEQFF. CDR3 nucleotide sequence: TGTGCCAGCAGCTTTGCGGGGGCTGAGCAGTTCTTC. The full variable domain, completed using reference TRBV7-8 and TRBJ2-1, is GAGVSQSPRYKVAKRGQDVALRCDPISGHVSLFWYQQALGQGPEFLTYFQNEAQLDKSGLPSDRFFAERPEGSVSTLKIQRTQQEDSAVYLCASSFAGAEQFFGPGTRLTVL.

The chain recombines TRBV20-1 with TRBJ1-5, with D unresolved. The V end lost 7 bases, the J end lost 5 bases, and 15 bases lay between the germline ends. The CDR3 has 13 residues. The germline V gene encodes CDR1 DFQATT and CDR2 SNEGSKA (reference sequence). CDR3 residues: CSVALPNDQPQHF. In DNA form, the CDR3 reads TGCAGTGTAGCTCTCCCTAACGATCAGCCCCAGCATTTT.

This clonotype was seen a few times. The chain has TRBV5-1 and TRBJ2-1, with a weak D call TRBD1 (6 bases). This CDR3 region has 14 residues. Between the trimmed V and J ends, which lost 2 bases and 5 bases, there was a span of 11 bases. The V gene's germline CDR1 is SGHRS and CDR2 YFSETQ. This chain's CDR3 is CASSFLSGDNEQFF. CDR3 nucleotides: TGCGCCAGCAGCTTTCTGTCAGGGGACAATGAGCAGTTCTTC.

This clonotype has a handful of counts. For the CDR3, the DNA is TGCAGTGCTAGAGGGGACAGACCCTACGAGCAGTACTTC. Protein: CSARGDRPYEQYF. This chain connects TRBV20-1 to TRBJ2-7; TRBD1 aligns across 7 bases. Germline CDR1 DFQATT, CDR2 SNEGSKA (reference sequence). The CDR3 totals 13 residues. The ends lost 1 base at V and 2 bases at J; junction bases unmatched: 2.

CDR3 sequence: CASAGETDTQYF. The CDR3, as DNA: TGTGCCAGCGCAGGGGAGACAGATACGCAGTATTTT. This chain uses TRBV6-6 with TRBJ2-3; a possible D gene is TRBD1 (6 bases). Germline V gene lookup returns CDR1 MNHNY and CDR2 SVGAGI (reference sequence). Trimming shortened V by 8 bases and J by 3 bases, and 9 bases separated the two germline ends. The CDR3 totals 12 residues.

The chain uses TRBV20-1 and TRBJ1-2, with D perhaps matching TRBD1 (6 bases). V lost 5 bases to trimming and J lost 4 bases, with 14 bases between them. Germline values: CDR1 DFQATT, CDR2 SNEGSKA (reference sequence). The CDR3 has 13 residues. CDR3 nucleotides: TGCAGTGCTGAAGTCGGACAGCGCTATGGCTACACCTTC. Its protein product is CSAEVGQRYGYTF.

This clonotype has just a few counts. This chain links TRBV3-1 with TRBJ2-5, with D unresolved. V was pared by 0 bases and J by 2 bases, with 10 bases between. The CDR3 contains 15 residues. Germline CDR1 is LGHDT and CDR2 is YNNKEL (reference sequence). The CDR3 loop is CASSQDRASQETQYF. The CDR3 DNA follows: TGTGCCAGCAGCCAAGATAGGGCTAGTCAAGAGACCCAGTACTTC.

This clonotype has a single count. The CDR3 sequence: CASSTMFGGYTF. DNA for the CDR3: TGTGCCAGCAGTACCATGTTCGGTGGCTACACCTTC. The chain has TRBV27 and TRBJ1-2; no definite D call. V shed 5 bases and J shed 7 bases, with 11 bases lying between them. CDR3 length: 12 amino acids. In germline, CDR1 is MNHEY, CDR2 SMNVEV (reference sequence).

V usage is TRBV6-8 and J usage is TRBJ2-1, with 12 nucleotides matching TRBD2. The V gene's germline CDR1 is MNHGY and CDR2 SAAAGT. The CDR3 covers 17 residues. Trimming took 7 bases from V and 9 from J; bases not matched to a gene: 16. As DNA, the CDR3 is TGTGCCAGCATCGAAGGGGGACTAGCGGGCCGACGCACTGAGCAGTTCTTC. Residues: CASIEGGLAGRRTEQFF.

This chain links TRBV6-5 with TRBJ2-7, with no clear D. Deletions cut 2 bases from V and 2 bases from J, with 13 bases between. This CDR3 has 15 amino acids. Germline V gene sequence: CDR1 MNHEY, CDR2 SVGAGI. CDR3 sequence reads: CASSYTRVGTYEQYF. CDR3 nucleotide sequence: TGTGCCAGCAGTTACACAAGGGTGGGGACCTACGAGCAGTACTTC.

The chain's CDR3 is CASSTQEGSYEQYF. CDR3 in DNA: TGTGCCAGCAGCACACAGGAAGGGTCCTACGAGCAGTACTTC. V gene TRBV7-3 combines with J gene TRBJ2-7, with D perhaps matching TRBD1 (5 bases). The CDR3 extends over 14 amino acids. Germline V gene data show CDR1 as SGHTA and CDR2 as FQGTGA. Trimming shortened V by 5 bases and J by 1 base, and 12 bases separated the two germline ends.